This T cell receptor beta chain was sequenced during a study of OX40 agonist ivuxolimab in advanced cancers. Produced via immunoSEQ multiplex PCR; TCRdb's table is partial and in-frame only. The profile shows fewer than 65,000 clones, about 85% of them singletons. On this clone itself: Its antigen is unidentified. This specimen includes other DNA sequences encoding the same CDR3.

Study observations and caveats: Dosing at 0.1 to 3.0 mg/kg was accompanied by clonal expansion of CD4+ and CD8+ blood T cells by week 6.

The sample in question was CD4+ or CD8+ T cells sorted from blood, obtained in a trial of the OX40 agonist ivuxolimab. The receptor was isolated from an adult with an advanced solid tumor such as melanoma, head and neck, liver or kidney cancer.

The CDR3 DNA is TGTGCCATCAGTCCGGGGACAGGAGAAGCTTTCTTT. Its translation: CAISPGTGEAFF. The J gene is TRBJ1-1, the V gene TRBV10-3, with 8 bases matching TRBD1. Losses at the gene ends were 5 bases for V and 8 bases for J; bases not matched to a gene: 4. This CDR3 contains 12 residues. The germline V gene encodes CDR1 ENHRY and CDR2 SYGVKD.